Each of the 23 T cell receptor beta chains below was sequenced from the same sample in a study of T cells in localized non-small cell lung cancer. Measured with immunoSEQ multiplex PCR; TCRdb has only the in-frame clones, and not every one. Of approximately 30,000 clones listed, 85% to 90% are singletons. The sample here was peripheral blood, taken before any cancer treatment. Source of these receptors: a woman aged 18-49 years with stage I lung adenocarcinoma.

The chain links TRBV7-9 to TRBJ1-5; no reliable D call. Germline CDR1 and CDR2: SEHNR and FQNEAQ (reference sequence). The CDR3 sequence is 16 residues long. The V end was cut by 5 bases, the J end by 7 bases, with 21 bases between. The CDR3: CASSDLGGGVGQPQHF. CDR3 DNA: TGTGCCAGCAGCGACCTAGGTGGCGGGGTTGGACAGCCCCAGCATTTT.

The chain employs TRBV6-1 and TRBJ1-3; D is perhaps TRBD1 (5 bases). The CDR3 runs to 16 residues. Germline-derived CDR1 and CDR2 are MNHNS and SASEGT. The V end was cut by 4 bases, the J end by 4 bases, with 17 bases between. The CDR3 DNA reads as TGTGCCAGCAGTGCCAGGGACCGGGCAGGGGGAAACACCATATATTTT. Encoded protein: CASSARDRAGGNTIYF.

This rearrangement joins TRBV5-1 to TRBJ2-7, with D possibly matching TRBD1 (5 bases). CDR1 and CDR2 from the germline V gene are SGHRS and YFSETQ. The CDR3 is 12 amino acids. Trimming took off 1 base at V and 6 bases at J, with 8 bases between the two ends. This CDR3 reads CASSLTGIEQYF. For the CDR3, the DNA is TGCGCCAGCAGCTTGACAGGAATCGAGCAGTACTTC.

The chain couples TRBV2 to TRBJ1-1, with D possibly matching TRBD1 (5 bases). This CDR3 has 14 amino acids. V was clipped by 6 bases and J by 2 bases, with 13 bases between them. CDR1 is SNHLY, CDR2 FYNNEI, per germline. The chain's CDR3 is CASSKDILNTEAFF. The CDR3 DNA sequence: TGTGCCAGCAGCAAGGACATACTAAACACTGAAGCTTTCTTT.

This rearrangement joins TRBV9 to TRBJ2-7; perhaps TRBD1 as D (5 bases). Trimming shortened V by 0 bases and J by 2 bases, and 12 bases separated the two germline ends. The germline CDR1 and CDR2 sequences are SGDLS and YYNGEE. The CDR3 totals 15 residues. The CDR3 DNA follows: TGTGCCAGCAGCGTAGGGGGCCGCGGCCCCTACGAGCAGTACTTC. This codes for CASSVGGRGPYEQYF.

This clone came up a few times. The chain uses TRBV9 and TRBJ2-3; TRBD2 is a possible D gene (7 bases). CDR1 and CDR2 from the germline V gene are SGDLS and YYNGEE. With 0 bases removed from V and 5 bases from J, the gap between germline ends came to 13 bases. This CDR3 has 15 amino acids. DNA of the CDR3: TGTGCCAGCAGCGTAGTAGGGGGGGCAGGAGATACGCAGTATTTT. Its protein product is CASSVVGGAGDTQYF.

The rearrangement joins TRBV27 to TRBJ2-7, with D hard to call. Germline V gene data show CDR1 as MNHEY and CDR2 as SMNVEV (reference sequence). V was pared by 8 bases and J by 3 bases, with 23 bases between. The CDR3 has 16 residues. This CDR3 reads CASSLIPGPTIYEQYF. The CDR3, as DNA: TGTGCCAGCTCCCTAATCCCGGGCCCAACCATCTACGAGCAGTACTTC.

The chain recombines TRBV30 with TRBJ2-1; D may correspond to TRBD1 or TRBD2 (5 bases each). V gave up 2 bases and J gave up 1 base, with 12 bases separating them. Germline V lookup: CDR1 GTSNPN, CDR2 SVGIG (reference sequence). The CDR3 totals 15 residues. The CDR3 region has the DNA TGTGCCTGGAGTACCGGGACGGTTTCCTACAATGAGCAGTTCTTC. This encodes CAWSTGTVSYNEQFF.

The V gene is TRBV5-6, the J gene TRBJ1-2, with no clear D. Germline V lookup: CDR1 SGHDT, CDR2 YYEEEE. The CDR3 totals 15 residues. The ends were cut back, 4 bases at V and 2 bases at J, with 15 bases in the middle. The DNA of the CDR3 is TGTGCCAGCAGCCCTAGTTGGGCCCCCAACTATGGCTACACCTTC. Protein: CASSPSWAPNYGYTF.

This clone was found once. The chain carries TRBV7-6 and TRBJ2-7; TRBD2 aligns across 7 bases. The CDR3 has 13 residues. Germline CDR1 reads SGHVS; CDR2 reads FNYEAQ. V shed 3 bases, J shed 5 bases, and the junction held 4 bases outside the gene matches. CDR3 protein: CASSFEGGNEQYF. CDR3 bases: TGTGCCAGCAGCTTTGAGGGAGGGAACGAGCAGTACTTC.

The genes are TRBV30 and TRBJ2-2; 8 positions match TRBD1. CDR1 GTSNPN and CDR2 SVGIG come from the germline V gene (reference sequence). Trimming removed 3 bases from V and 6 bases from J; junction bases left unmatched: 6. The CDR3 has 14 amino acids. The CDR3 loop reads CAWSQGQGPGELFF. The CDR3 DNA is TGTGCCTGGAGCCAAGGACAGGGTCCCGGGGAGCTGTTTTTT.

The chain recombines TRBV6-1 with TRBJ1-1; 9 nucleotides align to TRBD1. CDR1 MNHNS and CDR2 SASEGT come from the germline V gene. This CDR3 region has 13 residues. V gave up 6 bases and J gave up 6 bases; unmatched junction bases: 5. The CDR3 is CASSDRGTAEAFF. Written as DNA, the CDR3 is TGTGCCAGCAGCGACAGGGGGACGGCTGAAGCTTTCTTT.

The chain employs TRBV6-5 and TRBJ1-2; D may be TRBD1 (6 bases). Germline assignment: CDR1 MNHEY and CDR2 SVGAGI. The CDR3 spans 14 residues. Deletions cut 6 bases from V and 4 bases from J, with 15 bases between. CDR3 sequence (DNA): TGTGCCAGCAGCCGGGCCGGCAGGGGCTATGGCTACACCTTC. Protein: CASSRAGRGYGYTF.

The chain has TRBV28 and TRBJ1-5; TRBD1 might be the D (6 bases). V lost 3 bases and J lost 5, with 11 bases in between. In germline, CDR1 is MDHEN, CDR2 SYDVKM. The CDR3 loop spans 14 amino acids. CDR3 nucleotide sequence: TGTGCCAGCAGTTTCAGGAGGGGGGATCAGCCCCAGCATTTT. The encoded protein is CASSFRRGDQPQHF. Variable domain in full (rest from reference TRBV28 and TRBJ1-5): DVKVTQSSRYLVKRTGEKVFLECVQDMDHENMFWYRQDPGLGLRLIYFSYDVKMKEKGDIPEGYSVSREKKERFSLILESASTNQTSMYLCASSFRRGDQPQHFGDGTRLSIL.

The chain joins TRBV6-6 to TRBJ2-1, with no clear D. V was clipped by 0 bases and J by 3 bases, with 6 bases between them. The CDR3 spans 14 residues. The V gene's germline CDR1 is MNHNY and CDR2 SVGAGI (reference sequence). The CDR3: CASSYSRVYNEQFF. The CDR3 region has the DNA TGTGCCAGCAGTTACTCCCGGGTCTACAATGAGCAGTTCTTC.

The rearrangement links TRBV19 to TRBJ2-5, with a tentative D call TRBD2 (6 bases). Germline CDR1 and CDR2: LNHDA and SQIVND (reference sequence). The V gene lost 4 bases and the J gene lost 5 bases, with 17 bases spanning the gap. The length of the CDR3 is 15 residues. The CDR3 DNA follows: TGTGCCAGTAGTACCTTGGAGGGGCTTAGGGAGACCCAGTACTTC. Its protein product is CASSTLEGLRETQYF.

This sequence joins TRBV5-1 and TRBJ2-1; D remains ambiguous. Germline V lookup: CDR1 SGHRS, CDR2 YFSETQ. The CDR3 spans 14 residues. Deletions cut 0 bases from V and 7 bases from J, with 11 bases between. Here the CDR3 reads CASSLADPSNEQFF. The CDR3 nucleotides read TGCGCCAGCAGCTTGGCCGACCCCAGTAATGAGCAGTTCTTC. Supplemented by reference TRBV5-1 and TRBJ2-1, the full variable domain reads KAGVTQTPRYLIKTRGQQVTLSCSPISGHRSVSWYQQTPGQGLQFLFEYFSETQRNKGNFPGRFSGRQFSNSRSEMNVSTLELGDSALYLCASSLADPSNEQFFGPGTRLTVL.

The CDR3 protein is CSVTGIGPDTQYF. The DNA of the CDR3 is TGCAGCGTGACAGGGATCGGGCCAGATACGCAGTATTTT. This chain links TRBV29-1 with TRBJ2-3; TRBD1 agrees at 7 bases. The trim removed 6 bases at V and 4 bases at J, leaving 7 bases unmatched. Germline V CDR1 and CDR2: SQVTM, ANQGSEA. This CDR3 comprises 13 residues.

The rearrangement uses TRBV27 and TRBJ1-5; 9 positions agree with TRBD1. The ends lost 6 bases at V and 4 bases at J; junction bases unmatched: 7. This CDR3 contains 15 residues. Germline CDR1 and CDR2: MNHEY and SMNVEV (reference sequence). The CDR3 protein is CASSRGQGLNQPQHF. CDR3 in DNA: TGTGCCAGCAGCCGGGGACAGGGCTTAAATCAGCCCCAGCATTTT.

The chain joins TRBV11-2 to TRBJ2-1, with D hard to call. Germline V gives CDR1 SGHAT, CDR2 FQNNGV. The CDR3 covers 13 residues. V gave up 0 bases and J gave up 6 bases, with 6 bases separating them. For the CDR3, the DNA is TGTGCCAGCAGCTTAGACACAATCAATGAGCAGTTCTTC. Its protein is CASSLDTINEQFF.

Only a few counts were recorded for this clone. This chain uses TRBV5-5 with TRBJ2-7; TRBD2 matches at 11 bases. Germline V lookup: CDR1 SGHKS, CDR2 YYEKEE (reference sequence). The CDR3 consists of 16 residues. With V trimmed by 4 bases and J by 3 bases, 9 bases remained unmatched. CDR3 in amino acids: CASSATSGNSLYEQYF. DNA for the CDR3: TGTGCCAGCAGCGCGACTAGCGGGAACTCCCTCTACGAGCAGTACTTC.

The rearrangement uses TRBV5-4 and TRBJ2-7; a possible D gene is TRBD2 (6 bases). CDR3 length: 12 residues. The ends were cut back, 4 bases at V and 2 bases at J, with 7 bases in the middle. Germline V gene sequence: CDR1 SGHNT, CDR2 YYREEE (reference sequence). For the CDR3, the DNA is TGTGCCAGCAGCCGGGAGCCCTACGAGCAGTACTTC. Translating gives CASSREPYEQYF.

V usage is TRBV25-1 and J usage is TRBJ2-2, with a weak D call TRBD2 (7 bases). The V and J ends lost 2 bases and 5 bases respectively, with 12 bases between them. This CDR3 has 15 amino acids. Germline V gene sequence: CDR1 MGHDK, CDR2 SYGVNS. The CDR3: CASSEGGGWTGELFF. The CDR3 DNA reads TGTGCCAGCAGTGAAGGCGGGGGCTGGACCGGGGAGCTGTTTTTT. The whole variable domain, filled in from reference TRBV25-1 and TRBJ2-2, reads EADIYQTPRYLVIGTGKKITLECSQTMGHDKMYWYQQDPGMELHLIHYSYGVNSTEKGDLSSESTVSRIRTEHFPLTLESARPSHTSQYLCASSEGGGWTGELFFGEGSRLTVL.